What follows are 17 T cell receptor beta chains derived from one specimen sequenced in a study of blood T cells in healthy people across ages. Primed by a sample-barcoded 5' primer and a J-beta primer mix, a second PCR proceeded for roughly 6 to 12 cycles. MiXCR, applied by TCRdb to the 5' RACE reads, yields one record per CDR3 protein. The sample consists of 1.5 million to 2 million distinct CDR3 sequences, roughly 27% of them appearing once. Sequenced material: blood. The receptors were gathered from a woman aged 25 to 39 in good health.

The chain joins TRBV13 to TRBJ2-7, with D unresolved. This CDR3 is built from 13 residues. CDR1 PRHDT and CDR2 FYEKMQ come from the germline V gene (reference sequence). Trimming pared 5 bases from V and 1 base from J, leaving 9 bases between. This chain's CDR3 is CASSQMGSYEQYF. In nucleotides, the CDR3 is TGTGCCAGCAGCCAGATGGGGTCCTACGAGCAGTACTTC. Full variable domain (missing parts from reference TRBV13 and TRBJ2-7): AAGVIQSPRHLIKEKRETATLKCYPIPRHDTVYWYQQGPGQDPQFLISFYEKMQSDKGSIPDRFSAQQFSDYHSELNMSSLELGDSALYFCASSQMGSYEQYFGPGTRLTVT.

The chain joins TRBV7-9 to TRBJ2-1, with D perhaps TRBD1 or TRBD2 (7 bases each). The CDR3 is 16 amino acids. Deletions cut 6 bases from V and 10 bases from J, with 25 bases between. CDR1 is SEHNR, CDR2 FQNEAQ, per germline (reference sequence). CDR3 in amino acids: CASRPNRDSGKGEQFF. CDR3 DNA sequence: TGTGCCAGCAGACCCAACAGGGACAGCGGGAAAGGCGAGCAGTTCTTC.

The rearrangement links TRBV5-1 to TRBJ2-1; D gene ambiguous. Germline V gives CDR1 SGHRS, CDR2 YFSETQ. The V gene lost 4 bases and the J gene lost 8 bases, with 13 bases spanning the gap. The CDR3 totals 13 residues. The CDR3 region is CASSDGVLDEQFF. CDR3 nucleotide sequence: TGCGCCAGCAGCGACGGTGTACTGGATGAGCAGTTCTTC.

A note on this clonotype: Because the CDR3's place on the DNA is in doubt, the DNA is left out and the CDR3 is given as listed by TCRdb. This CDR3 is CASSNQGPGGAYGCTF. The J gene is TRBJ1-2, the V gene TRBV21-1; TRBD1, the D gene given by the table, was not confirmed from the DNA. TRBV21-1 is listed as a pseudogene. Both ends counted, the CDR3 spans 16 residues.

There are many counts of this clonotype. The chain links TRBV20-1 to TRBJ2-7, with D possibly matching TRBD1 (6 bases). V dropped 3 bases and J dropped 1 base, with 7 bases sitting between them. This CDR3 has 12 residues. Germline V gene data show CDR1 as DFQATT and CDR2 as SNEGSKA (reference sequence). The CDR3 nucleotides are TGCAGTGCTAGTGGGACATCCTACGAGCAGTACTTC. Amino acid sequence: CSASGTSYEQYF.

The chain employs TRBV28 and TRBJ2-5; 7 nucleotides align to TRBD1. The better agreement between TRBJ2-7 and the DNA end casts doubt on the J call. The germline gives CDR1 MDHEN, CDR2 SYDVKM. This CDR3 contains 14 residues. CDR3 amino acids: CASRTQDRTYEQYF. CDR3 bases: TGTGCCAGCAGAACCCAGGACAGGACCTACGAGCAGTACTTC.

This clonotype was seen only a few times. The chain couples TRBV10-2 to TRBJ2-7; TRBD2 matches 7 bases. V gave up 4 bases and J gave up 5 bases; unmatched junction bases: 8. Germline CDR1 reads WSHSY; CDR2 reads SAAADI. The length of the CDR3 is 14 residues. The CDR3 bases are TGCGCCAGCAGTGCGTTGACGGGAGGTGACGAGCAGTACTTC. Amino acid sequence: CASSALTGGDEQYF.

The chain recombines TRBV5-1 with TRBJ2-3, with D possibly TRBD2 on 5 matching bases. This CDR3 is built from 12 residues. From germline, CDR1 is SGHRS and CDR2 YFSETQ. Trimming left V 4 bases short and J 10 bases short, with 13 bases between. This chain's CDR3 is CASSPGLYAQYF. Here the CDR3 DNA reads TGCGCCAGCAGCCCTGGACTTTATGCGCAGTATTTT. Full variable domain (missing parts from reference TRBV5-1 and TRBJ2-3): KAGVTQTPRYLIKTRGQQVTLSCSPISGHRSVSWYQQTPGQGLQFLFEYFSETQRNKGNFPGRFSGRQFSNSRSEMNVSTLELGDSALYLCASSPGLYAQYFGPGTRLTVL.

This clonotype was found a few times. This rearrangement joins TRBV5-1 to TRBJ2-2, with D uncertain. V was cut by 2 bases and J by 0 bases, with 11 bases left in between. The CDR3 contains 16 residues. Germline V gene data show CDR1 as SGHRS and CDR2 as YFSETQ. The CDR3 sequence is CASSLIQNANTGELFF. DNA of the CDR3: TGCGCCAGCAGCTTAATCCAAAACGCGAACACCGGGGAGCTGTTTTTT.

The chain joins TRBV7-2 to TRBJ1-2; D may be TRBD1 (6 bases). The CDR3 sequence is 14 residues long. The V gene's germline CDR1 is SGHTA and CDR2 FQGNSA. The germline V and J ends were trimmed by 3 bases and 5 bases, with 13 bases remaining between them. The CDR3 sequence: CASSFPGAEYGYTF. CDR3 nucleotide sequence: TGTGCCAGCAGCTTCCCGGGGGCAGAGTATGGCTACACCTTC.

This clonotype is a singleton in its sample. This may be a read error: a much more frequent sequence differs by one nucleotide. V gene TRBV12-3 or TRBV12-4 combines with J gene TRBJ2-4, with a weak D call TRBD1 (6 bases). The V end was cut by 6 bases, the J end by 13 bases, with 28 bases between. The CDR3 is 16 amino acids. The CDR3 bases are TGTGCCAGCAGACCCAGGGGCAGCGGACCCTACAATGAGCAGTACTTC. It translates to CASRPRGSGPYNEQYF.

This clonotype was detected only a few times. V usage is TRBV4-1 and J usage is TRBJ2-7; 10 positions agree with TRBD2. The J segment lost 7 bases and the V segment lost 4 bases, leaving 7 bases of the junction unmatched. From germline, CDR1 is MGHRA and CDR2 YSYEKL. The CDR3 contains 14 residues. The CDR3 DNA sequence: TGCGCCAGCAGCCTCGGACTAGCGGTAAGGGAGCAGTACTTC. Encoded protein: CASSLGLAVREQYF.

The chain carries TRBV29-1 and TRBJ2-1; 10 nucleotides align to TRBD2. CDR1 and CDR2 (germline): SQVTM, ANQGSEA. V lost 3 bases and J lost 3; bases outside the gene matches: 14. This CDR3 comprises 18 residues. CDR3 sequence (DNA): TGCAGCGTTGACAAGAGGGCTAGCGGGGGCCGCAACTACAATGAGCAGTTCTTC. Protein: CSVDKRASGGRNYNEQFF.

This clonotype appeared many times. V gene TRBV9 combines with J gene TRBJ2-3; unclear D gene. In germline, CDR1 is SGDLS, CDR2 YYNGEE. The CDR3 is 14 residues long. Trimming shortened V by 0 bases and J by 3 bases, and 8 bases separated the two germline ends. CDR3 in DNA: TGTGCCAGCAGCGTAGCGAGAGTGACAGATACGCAGTATTTT. It specifies CASSVARVTDTQYF.

The V gene is TRBV30, the J gene TRBJ2-1; TRBD1 agrees at 9 bases. The V gene's germline CDR1 is GTSNPN and CDR2 SVGIG (reference sequence). J was trimmed by 10 bases and V by 3 bases; bases with no gene match: 13. This CDR3 has 15 amino acids. The CDR3 protein is CAWSSLGQGMGEQFF. The CDR3 coding sequence is TGTGCCTGGAGCAGCCTCGGACAGGGGATGGGGGAGCAGTTCTTC. Variable domain in full (rest from reference TRBV30 and TRBJ2-1): SQTIHQWPATLVQPVGSPLSLECTVEGTSNPNLYWYRQAAGRGLQLLFYSVGIGQISSEVPQNLSASRPQDRQFILSSKKLLLSDSGFYLCAWSSLGQGMGEQFFGPGTRLTVL.

The sample holds a few counts of this clonotype. The rearrangement joins TRBV5-1 to TRBJ2-1, with D possibly TRBD1 on 8 matching bases. The CDR3 extends over 17 amino acids. Trimming left V 0 bases short and J 10 bases short, with 23 bases between. The germline gives CDR1 SGHRS, CDR2 YFSETQ. CDR3 nucleotides: TGCGCCAGCAGCTTGGTCGGACAGGGAGGGGGTTTCGGAGAGCAGTTCTTC. Translation gives CASSLVGQGGGFGEQFF.

This clonotype has only a few counts. V usage is TRBV5-1 and J usage is TRBJ2-3; D not certain. Germline-derived CDR1 and CDR2 are SGHRS and YFSETQ. V was shortened by 0 bases and J by 0 bases, with 11 bases between the two germline ends. The CDR3 runs to 16 residues. The CDR3 loop is CASSLEGRSSTDTQYF. The CDR3 DNA sequence: TGCGCCAGCAGCTTGGAGGGCCGTTCTAGCACAGATACGCAGTATTTT.